This TCR beta chain was recovered during a study of vaccination and CD4 T cells after COVID-19. The Oncomine TCR Beta short-read assay generated sequence data from the DNA of cultured CD4+ T cells. MiXCR, run by TCRdb on the PCR reads, gives a single entry per CDR3 protein. The table has fewer than 13,000 distinct CDR3 sequences, about 66% seen once. After removal of 6 bases from V and 14 bases from J, the junction contained 9 bases not matched to a gene. This CDR3 is 14 amino acids long. Treatment noted: roughly ten-day PBMC culture with coronavirus spike peptide pools or control peptides (ViraFEST assay). As regards this clonotype: Its specificity is unknown.

The V call is TRBV12-3 or TRBV12-4, the J call TRBJ1-6; 11 bases match TRBD1. This TCR was sampled from a human donor who had recovered from COVID-19. Material for sequencing was CD4+ T cells from blood, cultured in vitro. CDR3 amino acids: CASSRTGGPESLHF. The CDR3 DNA is TGTGCCAGCAGCCGGACAGGGGGCCCGGAATCCCTCCACTTT.